Listed here are 15 T cell receptor beta chains from one sample, sequenced in a study of cytomegalovirus exposure and HLA in healthy donors. This PCR relied on a set of 60 Vbeta primers and 13 Jbeta primers. Sequencing was performed with immunoSEQ multiplex PCR; in TCRdb, only in-frame clones are kept and a portion is missing. This repertoire shows roughly 97,000 clones, less than 9.5% found once; its top ten account for approximately 5.1%. Sequenced sample: PBMCs. The receptor source for this set is a man in his fifties in good health and CMV-seropositive.

This clone came up a few times. The V call is TRBV5-4, the J call TRBJ2-3; no firm D call. Germline-derived CDR1 and CDR2 are SGHNT and YYREEE (reference sequence). This CDR3 spans 14 amino acids. V lost 3 bases, J lost 2 bases, and 10 bases lay in between. Written as DNA, the CDR3 is TGTGCCAGCAGCTCACTATCGATCACAGATACGCAGTATTTT. Translating gives CASSSLSITDTQYF. Full variable domain (outside the CDR3, taken from reference TRBV5-4 and TRBJ2-3): ETGVTQSPTHLIKTRGQQVTLRCSSQSGHNTVSWYQQALGQGPQFIFQYYREEENGRGNFPPRFSGLQFPNYSSELNVNALELDDSALYLCASSSLSITDTQYFGPGTRLTVL.

DNA of the CDR3: TGTGCCAGCAGTACTATACCGATAGGCGGCACTGAAGCTTTCTTT. This gives the protein CASSTIPIGGTEAFF. This sequence joins TRBV27 and TRBJ1-1; D not resolved. CDR3 size: 15 residues. Germline V gene sequence: CDR1 MNHEY, CDR2 SMNVEV (reference sequence). The germline V and J ends were trimmed by 5 bases and 4 bases, with 17 bases remaining between them.

This clone was found a few times. V is TRBV9 and J is TRBJ2-1; 12 bases fit TRBD2. The CDR3 sequence is 17 residues long. The germline V gene has CDR1 SGDLS and CDR2 YYNGEE. Trimming took 0 bases from V and 7 from J; bases not matched to a gene: 8. Here the CDR3 reads CASSVARLAGGPNEQFF. CDR3 bases: TGTGCCAGCAGCGTAGCTCGCCTAGCGGGAGGGCCTAATGAGCAGTTCTTC. The full variable domain, rest sourced from reference TRBV9 and TRBJ2-1, is DSGVTQTPKHLITATGQRVTLRCSPRSGDLSVYWYQQSLDQGLQFLIQYYNGEERAKGNILERFSAQQFPDLHSELNLSSLELGDSALYFCASSVARLAGGPNEQFFGPGTRLTVL.

This clone was observed a handful of times. Other nucleotide sequences in the sample specify the same CDR3. This chain joins TRBV15 and TRBJ1-1; D possibly corresponds to TRBD1 (5 bases). The CDR3 has 13 amino acids. V was cut by 2 bases and J by 6 bases, with 10 bases left in between. The V gene's germline CDR1 is LNHNV and CDR2 YYDKDF (reference sequence). CDR3 region: CATSRRAGAEAFF. CDR3 coding DNA: TGTGCCACCAGCAGACGGGCGGGGGCTGAAGCTTTCTTT.

In this sample, this clone turned up a few times. The V call is TRBV29-1, the J call TRBJ2-7, with TRBD1 identical over 9 bases. There are 13 residues in the CDR3. Germline CDR1 SQVTM, CDR2 ANQGSEA. Trimming removed 6 bases from V and 0 bases from J; junction bases left unmatched: 3. CDR3 nucleotide sequence: TGCAGCGTACGGGACAGGGACTCCTACGAGCAGTACTTC. Protein: CSVRDRDSYEQYF.

This chain links TRBV7-9 with TRBJ1-2; 10 positions agree with TRBD1. This CDR3 region has 15 residues. Germline V gene data show CDR1 as SEHNR and CDR2 as FQNEAQ (reference sequence). V shed 4 bases, J shed 5 bases, and the junction held 7 bases outside the gene matches. The CDR3 DNA reads as TGTGCCAGCAGCTCAACGACAGGGGGCTTATATGGCTACACCTTC. It is translated as CASSSTTGGLYGYTF.

In this sample, this clone turned up a few times. This chain joins TRBV6-5 and TRBJ2-7; 11 bases fit TRBD1. V was pared by 7 bases and J by 5 bases, with 7 bases of the junction left unmatched. The germline gives CDR1 MNHEY, CDR2 SVGAGI. The CDR3 sequence is 14 residues long. CDR3 sequence reads: CASKRPGQGDEQYF. CDR3 nucleotides: TGTGCCAGCAAGCGCCCGGGACAGGGGGACGAGCAGTACTTC.

The chain couples TRBV9 to TRBJ2-1, with D perhaps TRBD1 (6 bases). CDR3 length equals 15 residues. The V end lost 4 bases, the J end lost 4 bases, and 15 bases lay between the germline ends. Germline V gene lookup returns CDR1 SGDLS and CDR2 YYNGEE. Here the CDR3 reads CASSKTGPPYNEQFF. For the CDR3, the DNA is TGTGCCAGCAGCAAAACAGGGCCTCCGTACAATGAGCAGTTCTTC.

This clone occurred a few times. The chain combines TRBV6-1 with TRBJ2-1; 11 nucleotides line up with TRBD1. In germline, CDR1 is MNHNS, CDR2 SASEGT. The CDR3 loop spans 15 amino acids. V lost 3 bases and J lost 8; bases outside the gene matches: 6. Here the CDR3 DNA reads TGTGCCAGCAGTGATCGGGACAGGGGGTTCGATGAGCAGTTCTTC. Translated: CASSDRDRGFDEQFF.

The chain is built from TRBV20-1 and TRBJ2-7; D call uncertain. The CDR3 spans 10 residues. CDR1 is DFQATT and CDR2 is SNEGSKA in the germline V gene (reference sequence). The V gene lost 6 bases and the J gene lost 1 base, with 4 bases spanning the gap. The CDR3: CSALSYEQYF. The CDR3 DNA reads as TGCAGTGCACTATCCTACGAGCAGTACTTC.

The V gene is TRBV11-2, the J gene TRBJ1-1; D is perhaps TRBD1 (5 bases). The CDR3 length is 16 residues. Trimming stripped 5 bases from V and 4 bases from J, with 20 bases between. Germline V gene sequence: CDR1 SGHAT, CDR2 FQNNGV. DNA of the CDR3: TGTGCCAGCAGCAAGACAGACATGGAGTTTGGCACTGAAGCTTTCTTT. It is translated as CASSKTDMEFGTEAFF. Full variable domain (rest looked up from reference TRBV11-2 and TRBJ1-1): EAGVAQSPRYKIIEKRQSVAFWCNPISGHATLYWYQQILGQGPKLLIQFQNNGVVDDSQLPKDRFSAERLKGVDSTLKIQPAKLEDSAVYLCASSKTDMEFGTEAFFGQGTRLTVV.

This clone was observed a handful of times. The rearrangement links TRBV4-3 to TRBJ2-1, with D maybe TRBD2 (5 bases). This CDR3 spans 15 amino acids. Trimming removed 3 bases at V and 1 base at J, with 10 bases between. The V gene's germline CDR1 is LGHNA and CDR2 YSLEER. The CDR3 loop is CASSHGRVSYNEQFF. For the CDR3, the DNA is TGCGCCAGCAGCCATGGGCGGGTGTCCTACAATGAGCAGTTCTTC.

This clone has just a few counts. The chain is built from TRBV19 and TRBJ1-2, with 12 bases identical to TRBD1. Unmatched junction bases numbered 13, after V lost 3 bases and J lost 2 bases. The CDR3 contains 19 residues. Germline-derived CDR1 and CDR2 are LNHDA and SQIVND (reference sequence). DNA of the CDR3: TGTGCCAGTAGTATGGCCCGGCCGGGACAGGGGGCAAAGAACTATGGCTACACCTTC. This gives the protein CASSMARPGQGAKNYGYTF.

The chain links TRBV7-2 to TRBJ2-2; 8 nucleotides match TRBD1. The germline V gene encodes CDR1 SGHTA and CDR2 FQGNSA. V dropped 4 bases and J dropped 4; count of bases not matched to a gene: 5. This CDR3 is built from 15 residues. The CDR3 coding sequence is TGTGCCAGCAGCTCCAGGGGGCATAGCACCGGGGAGCTGTTTTTT. It is translated as CASSSRGHSTGELFF.

V usage is TRBV5-8 and J usage is TRBJ1-5; TRBD1 agrees at 7 bases. Germline CDR1 reads SGHTS; CDR2 reads YDEGEE. V dropped 0 bases and J dropped 2; count of bases not matched to a gene: 2. The CDR3 totals 15 residues. The CDR3 region is CASSLGQGGNQPQHF. CDR3 bases: TGTGCCAGCAGCTTGGGACAGGGCGGCAATCAGCCCCAGCATTTT. Combining the CDR3 with reference TRBV5-8 and TRBJ1-5 gives the whole variable domain EAGVTQSPTHLIKTRGQQATLRCSPISGHTSVYWYQQALGLGLQFLLWYDEGEERNRGNFPPRFSGRQFPNYSSELNVNALELEDSALYLCASSLGQGGNQPQHFGDGTRLSIL.